Listed below are T cell receptor beta chains from one sample, sequenced in a study of blood T cell repertoires in COVID-19. The data were produced by immunoSEQ multiplex PCR, yet TCRdb's version contains in-frame clones alone and is incomplete. The repertoire consists of some 260,000 clones, with around nine tenths occurring once and the leading ten covering roughly 8.3%. The sample consisted of PBMCs or T cells enriched from blood (not recorded which). These TCRs come from a man in his forties or fifties who had recovered from COVID-19. The CDR3 runs from the conserved cysteine through the conserved F or W. The D gene is left open where the match is weak. Clone size is not always given. Where it is, it says once, few, many or a class for expanded clones.

j_call | d_call | v_call | clone_size | cdr3_nt | cdr3_aa
TRBJ1-3 | - | TRBV2 | - | TGTGCCAGCAGTCAGATGCAGAACTCTGGAAACACCATATATTTT | CASSQMQNSGNTIYF
TRBJ2-1 | - | TRBV7-9 | - | TGTGCCAGCAGCCCCACTCTAGACCAGAACAATGAGCAGTTCTTC | CASSPTLDQNNEQFF
TRBJ2-3 | - | TRBV4-3 | - | TGCGCCAGCAGTCGTAGCGGAGCTAGCACAGATACGCAGTATTTT | CASSRSGASTDTQYF
TRBJ1-3 | - | TRBV21-1 | - | TGTGCCAGCAGCAAATTCAGTTCAGGGGGAGTTACCGGCTCTGGAAACACCATATATTTT | CASSKFSSGGVTGSGNTIYF
TRBJ1-2 | TRBD1 | TRBV20-1 | - | TGCAGTGCGAACAGGGGCTATGGCTACACCTTC | CSANRGYGYTF
TRBJ2-7 | - | TRBV7-2 | - | TGTGCCAGCAGCTCACTTTACGAGCAGTACTTC | CASSSLYEQYF
TRBJ2-1 | TRBD1 | TRBV15 | - | TGTGCCACCAGCAGACAACAGGGGGCAATTAATGAGCAGTTCTTC | CATSRQQGAINEQFF
TRBJ1-2 | - | TRBV28 | - | TGTGCCAGCAGTCTACAGGAGAATGGCTACACCTTC | CASSLQENGYTF
TRBJ1-1 | - | TRBV12-3/TRBV12-4 | - | TGTGCCAGCAGTGTCTTTGAAGCTTTCTTT | CASSVFEAFF
TRBJ1-2 | TRBD1 | TRBV11-3 | - | TGTGCCAGCAGCTTAGGTTGGGACAGGGCTAACTATGGCTACACCTTC | CASSLGWDRANYGYTF
TRBJ2-5 | TRBD2 | TRBV19 | once | TGTGCCAGTAGCCAAACATCCAGACTAGCGGGGAACCAAGAGACCCAGTACTTC | CASSQTSRLAGNQETQYF
TRBJ1-4 | - | TRBV9 | - | TGTGCCAGCAACCGAGACGGCGGAGCTAATGAAAAACTGTTTTTT | CASNRDGGANEKLFF
TRBJ2-1 | TRBD2 | TRBV9 | - | TGTGCCAGCAGCGTATTTCTAGCGGAGACCTACAATGAGCAGTTCTTC | CASSVFLAETYNEQFF
TRBJ2-7 | TRBD1 | TRBV2 | - | TGTGCCAGCAGTTCCGGGACAGGGATTTACGAGCAGTACTTC | CASSSGTGIYEQYF
TRBJ1-5 | - | TRBV2 | - | TGTGCCAGCAGTGAAGGGAGCCATAATCAGCCCCAGCATTTT | CASSEGSHNQPQHF
TRBJ2-5 | - | TRBV5-1 | - | TGCGCCAGCAGCTTGGTCCCGGGTTTATCATACCAAGAGACCCAGTACTTC | CASSLVPGLSYQETQYF
TRBJ1-1 | TRBD1 | TRBV6-5 | - | TGTGCCAGCAGTTACTCAAACAGGGGTTGGACTGAAGCTTTCTTT | CASSYSNRGWTEAFF
TRBJ2-1 | - | TRBV28 | - | TGTGCCAGCAGTTTATCTGGGGCGGACAATGAGCAGTTCTTC | CASSLSGADNEQFF
TRBJ2-2 | TRBD1 | TRBV6-5 | - | TGTGCCAGCAGTCAGACAGGGGTATTAACCGGGGAGCTGTTTTTT | CASSQTGVLTGELFF
TRBJ1-3 | - | TRBV5-1 | - | TGCGCCAGCAGCGGGACACTTGGAAACACCATATATTTT | CASSGTLGNTIYF
TRBJ2-3 | TRBD2 | TRBV6-4 | - | TGTGCCAGCAGTTCCTCCGGGACTAGAGCAGATACGCAGTATTTT | CASSSSGTRADTQYF
TRBJ1-3 | - | TRBV7-2 | - | TGTGCCAGCAGCCCGCCTTGGTGGGCCACGGACTCTGGAAACACCATATATTTT | CASSPPWWATDSGNTIYF
TRBJ2-5 | TRBD2 | TRBV5-4 | - | TGTGCCAGCAGTTCCCGGACTAGCGGCAACCAAGAGACCCAGTACTTC | CASSSRTSGNQETQYF
TRBJ1-1 | TRBD1 | TRBV6-5 | - | TGTGCCAGCAGTCGGGACAGGGGCACTGAAGCTTTCTTT | CASSRDRGTEAFF
TRBJ2-7 | - | TRBV13 | - | TGTGCCAGCAGCCTAACCGGGACTCATGCCTACGAGCAGTACTTC | CASSLTGTHAYEQYF
TRBJ1-5 | TRBD1 | TRBV27 | - | TGTGCCAGCAGCCCCGGAAGGGCAGGGGGCTGGCAGCCCCAGCATTTT | CASSPGRAGGWQPQHF
TRBJ2-2 | - | TRBV7-9 | - | TGTGCCAGCAGCCGCCCAGGGTGGGGAACCGGGGAGCTGTTTTTT | CASSRPGWGTGELFF
TRBJ2-3 | - | TRBV27 | - | TGTGCCAGTTCGGGGAACTCAGTTCTCACAGATACGCAGTATTTT | CASSGNSVLTDTQYF
TRBJ2-2 | - | TRBV6-5 | few | TGTGCCAGCAGTAGCGGGTGGAACACCGGGGAGCTGTTTTTT | CASSSGWNTGELFF
TRBJ1-1 | TRBD1 | TRBV15 | - | TGTGCCACCAGCAGAGATCTGGCAACAGGGGTCGGGCCCAAAGCTTTCTTT | CATSRDLATGVGPKAFF
TRBJ2-2 | TRBD1 | TRBV7-9 | - | TGTGCCAGCAGCTTAGAGGGGGCGCGTGGCGGGGAGCTGTTTTTT | CASSLEGARGGELFF
TRBJ2-3 | TRBD1 | TRBV9 | once | TGTGCCAGCAGCGCGCCCCGGACAGGGGTATCAACAGATACGCAGTATTTT | CASSAPRTGVSTDTQYF
TRBJ2-1 | - | TRBV2 | - | TGTGCCAGCAGGGTACAGGATATATCCTACAATGAGCAGTTCTTC | CASRVQDISYNEQFF
TRBJ2-5 | - | TRBV7-2 | - | TGTGCCAGCAGCTTAAGTTTCGTAGCTGGCGGGACCCAGTACTTC | CASSLSFVAGGTQYF
TRBJ2-7 | TRBD1 | TRBV27 | few | TGTGCCAGCAGGTCCGGGACAGGGGGTTGGAGTGAGCAGTACTTC | CASRSGTGGWSEQYF
TRBJ1-4 | - | TRBV25-1 | - | TGTGCCAGCAGTGAACTCGGGAGTCAGTTTAATGAAAAACTGTTTTTT | CASSELGSQFNEKLFF